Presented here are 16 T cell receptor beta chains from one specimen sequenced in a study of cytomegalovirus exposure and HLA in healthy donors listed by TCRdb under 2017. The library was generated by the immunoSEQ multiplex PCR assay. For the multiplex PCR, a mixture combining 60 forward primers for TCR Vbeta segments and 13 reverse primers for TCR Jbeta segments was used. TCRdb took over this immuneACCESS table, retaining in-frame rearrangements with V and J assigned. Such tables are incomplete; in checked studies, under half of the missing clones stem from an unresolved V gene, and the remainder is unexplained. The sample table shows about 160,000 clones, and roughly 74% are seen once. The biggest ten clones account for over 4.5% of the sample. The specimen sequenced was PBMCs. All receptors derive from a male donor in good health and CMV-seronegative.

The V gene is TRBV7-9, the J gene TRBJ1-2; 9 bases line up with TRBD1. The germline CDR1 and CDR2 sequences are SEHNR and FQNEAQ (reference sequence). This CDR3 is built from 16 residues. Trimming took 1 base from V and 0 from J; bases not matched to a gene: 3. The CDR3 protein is CASSLEQGAPNYGYTF. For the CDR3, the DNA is TGTGCCAGCAGCTTAGAACAGGGGGCTCCTAACTATGGCTACACCTTC.

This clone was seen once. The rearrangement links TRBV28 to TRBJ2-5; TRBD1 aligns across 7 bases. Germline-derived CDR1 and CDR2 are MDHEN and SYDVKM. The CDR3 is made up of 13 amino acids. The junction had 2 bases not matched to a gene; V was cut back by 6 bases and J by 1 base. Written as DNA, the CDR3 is TGTGCCAGCAGGGGGACAGCCCAAGAGACCCAGTACTTC. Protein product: CASRGTAQETQYF.

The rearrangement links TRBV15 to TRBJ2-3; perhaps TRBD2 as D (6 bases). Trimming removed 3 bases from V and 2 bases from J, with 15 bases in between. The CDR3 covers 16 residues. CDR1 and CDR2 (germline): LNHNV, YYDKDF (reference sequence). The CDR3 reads CATSRGGAAYTDTQYF. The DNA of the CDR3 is TGTGCCACCAGCAGGGGGGGAGCTGCCTACACAGATACGCAGTATTTT.

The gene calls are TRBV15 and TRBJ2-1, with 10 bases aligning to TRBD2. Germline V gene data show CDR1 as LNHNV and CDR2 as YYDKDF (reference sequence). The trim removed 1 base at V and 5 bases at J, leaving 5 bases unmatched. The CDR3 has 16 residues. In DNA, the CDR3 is TGTGCCACCAGCAGAGGTTCTAGCGGGAGAGACAATGAGCAGTTCTTC. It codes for CATSRGSSGRDNEQFF.

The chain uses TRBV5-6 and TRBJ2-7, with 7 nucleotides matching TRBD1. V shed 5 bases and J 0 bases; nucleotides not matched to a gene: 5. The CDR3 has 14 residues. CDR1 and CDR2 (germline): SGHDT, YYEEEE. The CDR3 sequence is CASRRTGASYEQYF. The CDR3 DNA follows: TGTGCCAGCAGGCGGACAGGTGCCTCCTACGAGCAGTACTTC.

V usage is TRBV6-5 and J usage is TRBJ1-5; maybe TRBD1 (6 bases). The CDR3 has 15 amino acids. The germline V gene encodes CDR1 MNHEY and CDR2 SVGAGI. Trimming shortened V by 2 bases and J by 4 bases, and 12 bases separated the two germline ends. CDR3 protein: CASSYGGAGNQPQHF. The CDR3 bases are TGTGCCAGCAGTTACGGGGGCGCCGGTAATCAGCCCCAGCATTTT.

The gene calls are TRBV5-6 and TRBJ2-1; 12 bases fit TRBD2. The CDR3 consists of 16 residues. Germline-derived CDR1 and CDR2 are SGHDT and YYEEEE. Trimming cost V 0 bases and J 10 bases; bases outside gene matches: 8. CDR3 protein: CASSLGSRLAGGEQFF. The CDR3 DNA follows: TGTGCCAGCAGCTTGGGGTCGCGGCTAGCGGGAGGGGAGCAGTTCTTC.

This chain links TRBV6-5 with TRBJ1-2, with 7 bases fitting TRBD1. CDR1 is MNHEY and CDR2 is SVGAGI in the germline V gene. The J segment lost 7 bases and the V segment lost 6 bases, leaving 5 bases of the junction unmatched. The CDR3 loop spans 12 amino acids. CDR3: CASSYRGLGYTF. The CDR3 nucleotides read TGTGCCAGCAGCTACAGGGGACTTGGCTACACCTTC.

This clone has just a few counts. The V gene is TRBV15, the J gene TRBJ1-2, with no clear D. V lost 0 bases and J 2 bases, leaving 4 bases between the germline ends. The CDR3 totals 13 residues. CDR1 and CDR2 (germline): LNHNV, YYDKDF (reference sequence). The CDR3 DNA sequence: TGTGCCACCAGCAGAGACGGGAACTATGGCTACACCTTC. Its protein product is CATSRDGNYGYTF. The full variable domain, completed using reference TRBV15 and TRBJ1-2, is DAMVIQNPRYQVTQFGKPVTLSCSQTLNHNVMYWYQQKSSQAPKLLFHYYDKDFNNEADTPDNFQSRRPNTSFCFLDIRSPGLGDTAMYLCATSRDGNYGYTFGSGTRLTVV.

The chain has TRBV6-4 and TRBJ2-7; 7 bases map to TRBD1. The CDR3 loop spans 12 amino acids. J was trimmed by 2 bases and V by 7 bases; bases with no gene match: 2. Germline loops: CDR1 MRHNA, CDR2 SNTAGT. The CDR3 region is CASTGGTYEQYF. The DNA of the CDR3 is TGTGCCAGCACAGGGGGTACCTACGAGCAGTACTTC.

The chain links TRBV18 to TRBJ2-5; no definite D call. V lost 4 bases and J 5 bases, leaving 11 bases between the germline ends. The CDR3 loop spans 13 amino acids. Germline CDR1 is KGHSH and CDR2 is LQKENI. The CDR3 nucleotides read TGTGCCAGCTCACTTGACGACATGGAGACCCAGTACTTC. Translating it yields CASSLDDMETQYF.

The CDR3 DNA reads as TGTGCCAGTAGTGCGTCGGGACAGCAATCCTACGAGCAGTACTTC. Translating it yields CASSASGQQSYEQYF. The gene calls are TRBV19 and TRBJ2-7; TRBD1 aligns across 7 bases. Germline lookup yields CDR1 LNHDA and CDR2 SQIVND (reference sequence). V lost 5 bases, J lost 1 base, and 8 bases stayed unmatched. This CDR3 is 15 amino acids long.

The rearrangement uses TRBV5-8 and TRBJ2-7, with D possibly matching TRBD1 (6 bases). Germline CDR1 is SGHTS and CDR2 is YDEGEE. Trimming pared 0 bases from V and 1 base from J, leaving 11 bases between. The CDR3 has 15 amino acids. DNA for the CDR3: TGTGCCAGCAGCTTGGGACAGGTGATTTCCTACGAGCAGTACTTC. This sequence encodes CASSLGQVISYEQYF.

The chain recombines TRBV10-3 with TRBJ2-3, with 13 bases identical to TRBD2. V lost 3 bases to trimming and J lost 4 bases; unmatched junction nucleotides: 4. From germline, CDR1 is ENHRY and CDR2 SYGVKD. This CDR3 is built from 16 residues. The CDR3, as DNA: TGTGCCATCAGTGAACTAGCGGGAGGGCCCGCAGATACGCAGTATTTT. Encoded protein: CAISELAGGPADTQYF.

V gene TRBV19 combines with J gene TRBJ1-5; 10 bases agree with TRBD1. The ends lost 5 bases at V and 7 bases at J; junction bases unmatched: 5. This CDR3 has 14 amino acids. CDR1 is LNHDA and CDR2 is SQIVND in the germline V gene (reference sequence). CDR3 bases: TGTGCCAGTAGTGTCGGGGACAGGGGCCAGCCCCAGCATTTT. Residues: CASSVGDRGQPQHF.

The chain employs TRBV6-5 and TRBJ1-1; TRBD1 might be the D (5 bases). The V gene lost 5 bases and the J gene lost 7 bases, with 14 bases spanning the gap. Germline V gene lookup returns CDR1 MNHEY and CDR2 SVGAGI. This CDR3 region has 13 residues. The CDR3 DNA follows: TGTGCCAGCAGTGAAGGGACTAAGAGTGAAGCTTTCTTT. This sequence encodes CASSEGTKSEAFF.